The 3 T cell receptor beta chains in this list originate from one sample, sequenced in a study of shared clonotypes between healthy human individuals. Naive CD8 isolation took CD45RO-negative cells positively selected for CCR7 and excluded terminally differentiated effector memory CD45RA+ cells. Sequencing was performed with immunoSEQ multiplex PCR; in TCRdb, only in-frame clones are kept and a portion is missing. The data hold hundreds of thousands of clones, with around 95% observed a single time. The sample was naive CD8+ T cells sorted from blood. The receptors derive from a woman aged 25-40 years in good health.

The V gene is TRBV6-1, the J gene TRBJ2-2; maybe TRBD2 (5 bases). Trimming removed 11 bases from V and 5 bases from J, with 9 bases in between. The CDR3 runs to 11 residues. Germline CDR1 and CDR2: MNHNS and SASEGT. This CDR3 is CAVEGTGELFF. DNA for the CDR3: TGTGCCGTCGAGGGTACCGGGGAGCTGTTTTTT.

The J gene is TRBJ2-1, the V gene TRBV6-1, with no clear D. This CDR3 is built from 13 residues. V was cut by 2 bases and J by 6 bases, with 8 bases left in between. CDR1 is MNHNS, CDR2 SASEGT, per germline. The CDR3 DNA is TGTGCCAGCAGTGAAATCGGCTCCAATGAGCAGTTCTTC. It is translated as CASSEIGSNEQFF.

This rearrangement joins TRBV30 to TRBJ1-4; D remains ambiguous. Germline values: CDR1 GTSNPN, CDR2 SVGIG (reference sequence). Trimming stripped 0 bases from V and 5 bases from J, with 7 bases between. CDR3 length equals 13 residues. The CDR3, as DNA: TGTGCCTGGAGTGTACGCGTCAATGAAAAACTGTTTTTT. Residues: CAWSVRVNEKLFF.